The 7 T cell receptor beta chains below come from one sample, sequenced in a study of shared clonotypes between healthy human individuals. Clones were sequenced by immunoSEQ multiplex PCR, and TCRdb holds only the in-frame ones, with some missing. Here the sample spans roughly 1 million clones, about 80% being singletons. The sequenced sample was memory CD4+ T cells from PBMCs. Specified subset: CD45RA-negative fraction. These receptors all come from a man aged 18 to 30 in good health. Some clones in this sample may be carry-over from other donors' samples.

V and J are TRBV19 and TRBJ1-3; 7 nucleotides line up with TRBD1. The V and J ends lost 7 bases and 2 bases, in that order; junction bases with no gene match: 11. The CDR3 runs to 16 residues. The germline V gene encodes CDR1 LNHDA and CDR2 SQIVND (reference sequence). In nucleotides, the CDR3 is TGTGCCAGTATCGGGTTACAGGGGCGCGCTGGAAACACCATATATTTT. The encoded protein is CASIGLQGRAGNTIYF.

J is TRBJ2-7 and V is TRBV7-2; maybe TRBD2 (5 bases). The CDR3 covers 17 residues. Trimming pared 3 bases from V and 2 bases from J, leaving 20 bases between. The V gene's germline CDR1 is SGHTA and CDR2 FQGNSA. Here the CDR3 reads CASSFAILEDPPYEQYF. In DNA form, the CDR3 reads TGTGCCAGCAGCTTCGCTATCTTGGAGGATCCGCCCTACGAGCAGTACTTC.

On this clone itself: This likely came from a read error, as a far larger clone is one base away. This sample includes further DNA sequences coding for the same CDR3. CDR3 sequence: CASSLDRGGGQYF. The CDR3 nucleotides are TGCGCCAGCAGCTTGGACCGGGGTGGGGGACAGTACTTC. The chain couples TRBV5-1 to TRBJ2-7, with D perhaps matching TRBD1 or TRBD2 (5 bases each). The CDR3 spans 13 residues. V shed 0 bases and J shed 10 bases, with 14 bases lying between them. Germline CDR1 SGHRS, CDR2 YFSETQ.

This sequence joins TRBV4-3 and TRBJ2-3; 9 positions agree with TRBD2. Germline loops: CDR1 LGHNA, CDR2 YSLEER. The CDR3 loop spans 15 amino acids. The V segment lost 0 bases and the J segment 9 bases; nucleotides outside the gene matches: 7. CDR3 in amino acids: CASSQDRGRAATQYF. The CDR3 coding sequence is TGCGCCAGCAGCCAAGATCGCGGGAGGGCCGCCACGCAGTATTTT.

The V call is TRBV6-4, the J call TRBJ2-6; D might be TRBD1 (6 bases). The CDR3 has 14 amino acids. The V gene lost 6 bases and the J gene lost 0 bases, with 6 bases spanning the gap. Germline V gene sequence: CDR1 MRHNA, CDR2 SNTAGT. The CDR3, as DNA: TGTGCCAGCAGACAGGGCTCTGGGGCCAACGTCCTGACTTTC. This translates into CASRQGSGANVLTF.

On this clone itself: This may be a read error, as it is one base from a much larger clone. The chain links TRBV5-5 to TRBJ1-1; 7 nucleotides match TRBD1. Trimming at V came to 4 bases and at J to 1 base, leaving 4 bases not matched to a gene. This CDR3 spans 14 amino acids. Germline CDR1 reads SGHKS; CDR2 reads YYEKEE (reference sequence). CDR3 bases: TGTGCCAGCAGCCGGACAGGAGGGAACACTGAAGCTTTCTTT. Translating gives CASSRTGGNTEAFF.

The chain joins TRBV7-3 to TRBJ1-1, with TRBD1 as a possible D gene (5 bases). Germline V gene data show CDR1 as SGHTA and CDR2 as FQGTGA. V was shortened by 5 bases and J by 0 bases, with 13 bases between the two germline ends. The CDR3 has 15 amino acids. The DNA for the CDR3 is TGTGCCAGCAGCCAGGGACCCCTGATGAACACTGAAGCTTTCTTT. The encoded protein is CASSQGPLMNTEAFF.